The T cell receptor (beta chain) described here comes from a study of Graves' ophthalmopathy and Graves' hyperthyroidism. V lost 4 bases, J lost 2 bases, and 2 bases stayed unmatched. The CDR3 is 15 amino acids. CDR1 MNHNS and CDR2 SASEGT come from the germline V gene. RNA transcripts were the template, and TCR beta CDR3 regions were amplified from them. An initial RT-PCR round employing HTBI primers preceded a second-round multiplex PCR. TCRdb used MiXCR to reprocess the multiplex PCR reads, holding one entry per CDR3 protein. This sample has about 220,000 distinct CDR3 sequences, with approximately 21% found just once.

This chain joins TRBV6-1 and TRBJ2-2, with 9 bases matching TRBD2. This sequence originates from a woman between 50 and 59 years old with Graves' ophthalmopathy. Sequencing input: peripheral blood. The CDR3 nucleotides read TGTGCCAGCAGTGCACTAGCGGGTAACACCGGGGAGCTGTTTTTT. Translation gives CASSALAGNTGELFF.